This TCR beta chain was sequenced in a study of blood T cell repertoires in COVID-19. Turning to the study itself: PBMCs, B-cell-depleted T cells, or T cells provided the cDNA or gDNA that made up the material.

This clone was counted between two and nine times. The authors' processing: Estimation of nucleated cell counts relied on the amplification of reference gene primers. Sequencing was performed with immunoSEQ multiplex PCR; in TCRdb, only in-frame clones are kept and a portion is missing. V and J calls and clone size are given by that table; D and trimming were obtained from the DNA. This sample has around 230,000 clones; roughly 80% occur once, and the top ten carry 7.9%. This CDR3 contains 15 residues. Losses at the gene ends were 6 bases for V and 4 bases for J; bases not matched to a gene: 6. Germline V lookup: CDR1 SNHLY, CDR2 FYNNEI.

The source material was peripheral blood. V is TRBV2 and J is TRBJ2-2, with 9 bases lining up with TRBD2. This receptor was identified in a woman older than 75 with acute or convalescent COVID-19. The DNA for the CDR3 is TGTGCCAGCAGGGAGGGGACTAGCCCCACCGGGGAGCTGTTTTTT. This sequence encodes CASREGTSPTGELFF.